These 21 T cell receptor beta chains were all obtained from the same sample, sequenced in a study of a mutant IDH1 vaccine in newly diagnosed glioma. The time point denotes: week 23, last vaccination. The content of each vaccine dose was 300 ug of mutant IDH1 20-mer peptide, and topical imiquimod accompanied it. Their antigens are not known. Sequencing was performed with immunoSEQ multiplex PCR; in TCRdb, only in-frame clones are kept and a portion is missing. Of 35,000 to 50,000 clones detected, roughly 84% appear once; the ten largest clones hold over 2%. Material: PBMCs, obtained from a glioma patient whose treatment included an IDH1 peptide vaccine. These receptors were collected from a woman under 30 with glioma. Some clones in this sample may be carry-over from other donors' samples.

This chain uses TRBV9 with TRBJ2-1; no clear D gene. There are 11 residues in the CDR3. From germline, CDR1 is SGDLS and CDR2 YYNGEE. The ends were cut back, 3 bases at V and 6 bases at J, with 4 bases in the middle. This CDR3 reads CASSALNEQFF. The CDR3 DNA sequence: TGTGCCAGCAGCGCCCTCAATGAGCAGTTCTTC.

This chain uses TRBV5-1 with TRBJ2-7, with 10 positions matching TRBD2. This CDR3 spans 16 amino acids. CDR1 and CDR2 from the germline V gene are SGHRS and YFSETQ. V was pared by 0 bases and J by 0 bases, with 3 bases of the junction left unmatched. CDR3 loop: CASSLVTSGVSYEQYF. In DNA, the CDR3 is TGCGCCAGCAGCTTGGTTACTAGCGGGGTCTCCTACGAGCAGTACTTC.

The chain combines TRBV5-6 with TRBJ2-7; 8 bases map to TRBD2. V lost 0 bases, J lost 0 bases, and 5 bases stayed unmatched. The CDR3 extends over 16 amino acids. Germline CDR1 and CDR2: SGHDT and YYEEEE. Written as DNA, the CDR3 is TGTGCCAGCAGCTTGGCACTAGCGGACTACTCCTACGAGCAGTACTTC. This encodes CASSLALADYSYEQYF.

The chain joins TRBV11-2 to TRBJ2-3; perhaps TRBD1 as D (5 bases). From germline, CDR1 is SGHAT and CDR2 FQNNGV. V was pared by 2 bases and J by 2 bases, with 11 bases between. This CDR3 comprises 15 residues. The CDR3 loop is CASSLNGRDTDTQYF. The CDR3 DNA is TGTGCCAGCAGCTTAAACGGCAGGGACACAGATACGCAGTATTTT.

The chain uses TRBV6-5 and TRBJ1-4, with D unresolved. The CDR3 is 11 residues long. V lost 2 bases and J 8 bases, leaving 3 bases between the germline ends. CDR1 MNHEY and CDR2 SVGAGI come from the germline V gene. CDR3 region: CASSYREKLFF. The CDR3 region has the DNA TGTGCCAGCAGTTACAGGGAAAAACTGTTTTTT.

V usage is TRBV7-6 and J usage is TRBJ1-2, with D possibly matching TRBD1 (6 bases). The CDR3 runs to 18 residues. Germline loops: CDR1 SGHVS, CDR2 FNYEAQ. The germline V and J ends were trimmed by 5 bases and 2 bases, with 24 bases remaining between them. CDR3 nucleotide sequence: TGTGCCAGCAGCCGTTTCTCGGGGGGGGGCACCGACAACTATGGCTACACCTTC. Translated, it gives CASSRFSGGGTDNYGYTF.

This chain uses TRBV9 with TRBJ2-7, with 8 bases identical to TRBD1. Germline V CDR1 and CDR2: SGDLS, YYNGEE. With 2 bases clipped from V and 6 bases from J, the junction kept 7 bases outside the gene matches. The CDR3 consists of 14 residues. The CDR3 protein is CASSVIPGGAEQYF. Written as DNA, the CDR3 is TGTGCCAGCAGCGTTATCCCAGGGGGCGCCGAGCAGTACTTC.

In DNA form, the CDR3 reads TGCAGCGTTGACTCGGGGATAATGAACACTGAAGCTTTCTTT. As protein: CSVDSGIMNTEAFF. The V and J genes are TRBV29-1 and TRBJ1-1; the D is unclear. Trimming cost V 3 bases and J 0 bases, with 11 bases left between them. The CDR3 runs 14 residues. CDR1 SQVTM and CDR2 ANQGSEA come from the germline V gene.

The chain links TRBV6-5 to TRBJ2-1; a weak D match, TRBD1 (6 bases). CDR1 and CDR2 from the germline V gene are MNHEY and SVGAGI. This CDR3 comprises 15 residues. Between the trimmed V and J ends, which lost 2 bases and 4 bases, there was a span of 12 bases. CDR3 bases: TGTGCCAGCAGTTACAATAGTCAGGGGTACAATGAGCAGTTCTTC. Translation: CASSYNSQGYNEQFF.

The chain recombines TRBV12-5 with TRBJ2-1; no clear D. The CDR3 covers 13 residues. V gave up 6 bases and J gave up 7 bases, with 13 bases separating them. Looked up from germline, CDR1 is LGHNT and CDR2 is FRNRAP. CDR3 sequence: CASGPIGQNEQFF. The CDR3 DNA is TGTGCTAGTGGCCCCATTGGTCAAAATGAGCAGTTCTTC. The variable domain in full, completed from reference TRBV12-5 and TRBJ2-1, reads DARVTQTPRHKVTEMGQEVTMRCQPILGHNTVFWYRQTMMQGLELLAYFRNRAPLDDSGMPKDRFSAEMPDATLATLKIQPSEPRDSAVYFCASGPIGQNEQFFGPGTRLTVL.

The rearrangement links TRBV5-5 to TRBJ1-2, with unresolved D. Germline loops: CDR1 SGHKS, CDR2 YYEKEE (reference sequence). The CDR3 has 12 residues. V lost 4 bases, J lost 4 bases, and 8 bases lay in between. CDR3 amino acids: CASSPEIYGYTF. The CDR3 DNA reads TGTGCCAGCAGCCCGGAAATCTATGGCTACACCTTC.

The genes are TRBV6-1 and TRBJ2-7, with TRBD1 as a possible D gene (5 bases). Germline V lookup: CDR1 MNHNS, CDR2 SASEGT. The CDR3 runs 13 residues. V was clipped by 7 bases and J by 0 bases, with 10 bases between them. As DNA, the CDR3 is TGTGCCAGCAACTATGACAGCTCCTACGAGCAGTACTTC. The encoded protein is CASNYDSSYEQYF.

This clone has a single count. The rearrangement uses TRBV25-1 and TRBJ1-1; TRBD1 agrees at 11 bases. There are 17 residues in the CDR3. The trim removed 8 bases at V and 0 bases at J, leaving 11 bases unmatched. Germline V gene data show CDR1 as MGHDK and CDR2 as SYGVNS. The CDR3 sequence: CASPGQGAHPMNTEAFF. DNA of the CDR3: TGTGCCAGCCCCGGACAGGGGGCACACCCCATGAACACTGAAGCTTTCTTT.

The rearrangement joins TRBV5-6 to TRBJ2-3, with 8 bases identical to TRBD1. This CDR3 is built from 15 residues. The J segment lost 6 bases and the V segment lost 4 bases, leaving 10 bases of the junction unmatched. CDR1 is SGHDT and CDR2 is YYEEEE in the germline V gene. The CDR3 region is CASSRLPTGVDTQYF. DNA of the CDR3: TGTGCCAGCAGCAGACTCCCGACAGGGGTTGATACGCAGTATTTT. The complete variable domain, with remaining parts taken from reference TRBV5-6 and TRBJ2-3, reads DAGVTQSPTHLIKTRGQQVTLRCSPKSGHDTVSWYQQALGQGPQFIFQYYEEEERQRGNFPDRFSGHQFPNYSSELNVNALLLGDSALYLCASSRLPTGVDTQYFGPGTRLTVL.

J is TRBJ1-2 and V is TRBV6-5; weak D call: TRBD1 (5 bases). The CDR3 length is 13 residues. Germline loops: CDR1 MNHEY, CDR2 SVGAGI. The ends were cut back, 6 bases at V and 1 base at J, with 9 bases in the middle. The CDR3 DNA follows: TGTGCCAGCAGCCTGGGGGATAACTATGGCTACACCTTC. The encoded protein is CASSLGDNYGYTF.

This rearrangement joins TRBV6-1 to TRBJ1-1, with D possibly TRBD1 on 5 matching bases. From germline, CDR1 is MNHNS and CDR2 SASEGT. The CDR3 sequence is 14 residues long. V was clipped by 11 bases and J by 8 bases, with 24 bases between them. The CDR3 DNA is TGTGCCGGCATAGACGTAGGAGACAGCCTAGAAGCTTTCTTT. Translating gives CAGIDVGDSLEAFF.

This chain's CDR3 is CASSLADSNYGYTF. In nucleotides, the CDR3 is TGCGCCAGCAGCTTGGCCGACAGTAACTATGGCTACACCTTC. The chain carries TRBV5-1 and TRBJ1-2; possible D gene TRBD1, 5 bases. Germline-derived CDR1 and CDR2 are SGHRS and YFSETQ. V was shortened by 0 bases and J by 1 base, with 7 bases between the two germline ends. This CDR3 has 14 amino acids.

This clone was picked up one time. The chain has TRBV19 and TRBJ2-2; 7 bases line up with TRBD1. With V trimmed by 8 bases and J by 5 bases, 5 bases remained unmatched. The germline V gene has CDR1 LNHDA and CDR2 SQIVND (reference sequence). This CDR3 spans 13 amino acids. CDR3: CASRTGVTGELFF. As DNA, the CDR3 is TGTGCCAGTCGTACAGGGGTTACCGGGGAGCTGTTTTTT. Based on the CDR3 plus reference TRBV19 and TRBJ2-2, the full variable domain is DGGITQSPKYLFRKEGQNVTLSCEQNLNHDAMYWYRQDPGQGLRLIYYSQIVNDFQKGDIAEGYSVSREKKESFPLTVTSAQKNPTAFYLCASRTGVTGELFFGEGSRLTVL.

This clone appeared a single time. This rearrangement joins TRBV2 to TRBJ1-4, with D hard to call. This CDR3 comprises 10 residues. The V and J ends lost 6 bases and 10 bases respectively, with 6 bases between them. Germline V gene lookup returns CDR1 SNHLY and CDR2 FYNNEI. DNA for the CDR3: TGTGCCAGCAGATTTGGAAAACTGTTTTTT. Translation gives CASRFGKLFF.

CDR3 DNA: TGCAGCGTTTCGACAGGGGGGAACACTGAAGCTTTCTTT. Protein: CSVSTGGNTEAFF. V is TRBV29-1 and J is TRBJ1-1; 9 bases agree with TRBD1. Unmatched junction bases numbered 2, after V lost 5 bases and J lost 1 base. This CDR3 has 13 amino acids. The germline gives CDR1 SQVTM, CDR2 ANQGSEA.

The chain joins TRBV19 to TRBJ2-5; D is unclear. V was trimmed by 2 bases and J by 4 bases, leaving 8 bases between them. Germline CDR1 reads LNHDA; CDR2 reads SQIVND (reference sequence). The CDR3 spans 13 residues. CDR3: CASSIQGVETQYF. CDR3 DNA: TGTGCCAGTAGTATACAAGGCGTAGAGACCCAGTACTTC. Filled out from reference TRBV19 and TRBJ2-5, the complete variable domain reads DGGITQSPKYLFRKEGQNVTLSCEQNLNHDAMYWYRQDPGQGLRLIYYSQIVNDFQKGDIAEGYSVSREKKESFPLTVTSAQKNPTAFYLCASSIQGVETQYFGPGTRLLVL.